This is a list of T cell receptor beta chains from one sample in a study of blood T cell repertoires in COVID-19. The method was immunoSEQ multiplex PCR; TCRdb's version includes in-frame clones alone and lacks a portion of them. The sample carries about 240,000 clones, roughly 80% recorded once. Sequenced material: peripheral blood. These receptors all come from a woman of 80 years or more with acute or convalescent COVID-19. The CDR3 runs from the conserved cysteine through the conserved F or W. D genes are given only for firm matches. Clone size is not always given. Where it is, it says once, few, many or a class for expanded clones.

>TRBV19|TRBD1|-|TRBJ2-5
CASSPKQGRETQYF
TGTGCCAGTAGCCCTAAACAGGGGAGAGAGACCCAGTACTTC
>TRBV6-1|-|-|TRBJ1-5
CASSERQSNQPQHF
TGTGCCAGCAGTGAACGACAGAGCAATCAGCCCCAGCATTTT
>TRBV7-9|-|-|TRBJ1-2
CASSLAQGGEHGYTF
TGTGCCAGCAGCTTAGCCCAGGGAGGGGAGCATGGCTACACCTTC
>TRBV18|TRBD1|-|TRBJ2-3
CASSPPGQGPSTDTQYF
TGTGCCAGCTCACCACCGGGACAGGGACCTAGCACAGATACGCAGTATTTT
>TRBV18|-|-|TRBJ2-1
CASSPQSQGPQNEQFF
TGTGCCAGCTCACCACAGTCCCAGGGGCCACAGAATGAGCAGTTCTTC
>TRBV5-4|-|-|TRBJ1-4
CASSSRQPNEKLFF
TGTGCCAGCAGCTCCAGACAGCCTAATGAAAAACTGTTTTTT
>TRBV6-1|-|-|TRBJ2-2
CASSPPPGATGELFF
TGTGCCAGCAGTCCTCCCCCAGGGGCCACCGGGGAGCTGTTTTTT
>TRBV3-1/TRBV3-2|-|-|TRBJ1-6
CASSQVQGGSPLHF
TGTGCCAGCAGCCAAGTACAGGGCGGTTCACCCCTCCACTTT
>TRBV19|-|-|TRBJ1-5
CASSAYQGNQPQHF
TGTGCCAGTAGTGCGTACCAAGGCAATCAGCCCCAGCATTTT
>TRBV5-1|TRBD1|once|TRBJ1-2
CASSRGRNDGYTF
TGCGCCAGCAGCAGGGGGCGTAATGATGGCTACACCTTC
>TRBV6-5|-|-|TRBJ1-6
CASSLENLPNSPLHF
TGTGCCAGCAGCTTAGAGAATCTTCCTAATTCACCCCTCCACTTT
>TRBV19|TRBD1|-|TRBJ1-2
CASSIATGDSSGYTF
TGTGCCAGTAGTATAGCAACAGGGGATTCTAGCGGCTACACCTTC
>TRBV20-1|TRBD2|once|TRBJ2-3
CSASAGVKDTQYF
TGCAGTGCTAGTGCGGGGGTTAAAGATACGCAGTATTTT
>TRBV30|-|-|TRBJ2-1
CAWGLYNEQFF
TGTGCCTGGGGACTTTACAATGAGCAGTTCTTC
>TRBV6-5|TRBD1|-|TRBJ1-6
CASRYVRDSNSPLHF
TGTGCCAGCAGATACGTCCGGGACAGTAATTCACCCCTCCACTTT
>TRBV12-3/TRBV12-4|-|-|TRBJ2-3
CASSGNIGDTQYF
TGTGCCAGCAGCGGGAATATCGGAGATACGCAGTATTTT
>TRBV6-4|TRBD2|few|TRBJ2-1
CASSDEAGGLNEQFF
TGTGCCAGCAGTGACGAAGCGGGGGGGCTCAATGAGCAGTTCTTC
>TRBV7-9|-|-|TRBJ2-3
CASGGRTDTQYF
TGTGCCAGCGGGGGGAGGACAGATACGCAGTATTTT
>TRBV30|-|few|TRBJ2-5
CAWSVSGGPTETQYF
TGTGCCTGGAGTGTATCCGGGGGGCCCACAGAGACCCAGTACTTC
>TRBV6-2/TRBV6-3|-|-|TRBJ1-5
CASSYQVGRGLSNQPQHF
TGTGCCAGCAGTTACCAGGTAGGAAGGGGATTAAGCAATCAGCCCCAGCATTTT
>TRBV5-5|TRBD2|-|TRBJ2-3
CASRLLAGGPADTQYF
TGTGCCAGCAGACTACTAGCGGGGGGGCCGGCGGATACGCAGTATTTT
>TRBV27|TRBD1|-|TRBJ1-2
CASSPRDRVGYTF
TGTGCCAGCAGTCCCCGGGACAGGGTTGGCTACACCTTC
>TRBV19|-|few|TRBJ2-2
CASSMGQNTGELFF
TGTGCCAGTAGTATGGGACAGAACACCGGGGAGCTGTTTTTT
>TRBV5-4|TRBD2|-|TRBJ2-1
CASGKGAGGALDNEQFF
TGTGCCAGCGGCAAGGGAGCCGGGGGGGCCTTGGACAATGAGCAGTTCTTC
>TRBV19|TRBD2|-|TRBJ2-6
CASSIRWGGTGANVLTF
TGTGCCAGTAGTATAAGGTGGGGAGGGACTGGGGCCAACGTCCTGACTTTC
>TRBV28|TRBD2|-|TRBJ2-7
CASTGGLGLSYEQYF
TGTGCCAGCACGGGGGGACTAGGCTTATCCTACGAGCAGTACTTC
>TRBV3-1/TRBV3-2|-|-|TRBJ2-1
CASSQSGVEQFF
TGTGCCAGCAGCCAATCGGGTGTTGAGCAGTTCTTC
>TRBV3-1/TRBV3-2|-|-|TRBJ1-1
CASSQEPLQQKAFF
TGTGCCAGCAGCCAAGAACCCCTACAACAGAAGGCTTTCTTT
>TRBV4-1|-|-|TRBJ1-5
CASSQGGRLPQHF
TGCGCCAGCAGCCAAGGAGGGCGACTGCCCCAGCATTTT
>TRBV3-1/TRBV3-2|TRBD1|-|TRBJ1-4
CASSQEKYRGRDDEKLFF
TGTGCCAGCAGCCAAGAAAAATACAGGGGGCGCGATGATGAAAAACTGTTTTTT
>TRBV23-1|TRBD1|-|TRBJ2-6
CASSQSTGVVSGANVLTF
TGCGCCAGCAGTCAATCGACAGGGGTCGTATCTGGGGCCAACGTCCTGACTTTC
>TRBV5-6|-|few|TRBJ1-4
CASSLEAGYSAEKLFF
TGTGCCAGCAGCTTGGAAGCGGGGTACTCGGCTGAAAAACTGTTTTTT
>TRBV9|TRBD1|few|TRBJ1-5
CASSVGQGAQPQHF
TGTGCCAGCAGCGTGGGACAGGGCGCTCAGCCCCAGCATTTT
>TRBV4-1|-|-|TRBJ1-5
CASSQGYGNSNQPQHF
TGCGCCAGCAGCCAAGGGTACGGGAATAGCAATCAGCCCCAGCATTTT
>TRBV2|TRBD2|-|TRBJ2-3
CASSDWRGSTDTQYF
TGTGCCAGCAGTGATTGGCGGGGGTCCACAGATACGCAGTATTTT
>TRBV6-6|-|-|TRBJ1-1
CASSYMDKGTEAFF
TGTGCCAGCAGTTACATGGACAAGGGGACTGAAGCTTTCTTT
>TRBV27|-|-|TRBJ2-7
CASSLGGVPFEQYF
TGTGCCAGCAGTTTAGGAGGGGTTCCGTTCGAGCAGTACTTC
>TRBV5-1|TRBD1|-|TRBJ2-7
CASSLLTGGLNEQYF
TGCGCCAGCAGCTTGCTGACAGGGGGATTGAACGAGCAGTACTTC
>TRBV5-1|-|few|TRBJ1-5
CASSLEGVSNQPQHF
TGCGCCAGCAGCTTGGAAGGGGTTAGCAATCAGCCCCAGCATTTT
>TRBV15|TRBD1|-|TRBJ1-1
CATSRDRGYGEAFF
TGTGCCACCAGCAGGGACAGGGGGTATGGGGAAGCTTTCTTT
>TRBV5-1|TRBD1|once|TRBJ1-2
CASSLEPGQGAGYTF
TGCGCCAGCAGCTTGGAACCGGGACAGGGTGCTGGCTACACCTTC
>TRBV6-5|TRBD1|-|TRBJ2-5
CASSGTGSIGETQYF
TGTGCCAGCAGCGGGACAGGGAGTATTGGAGAGACCCAGTACTTC
>TRBV28|-|few|TRBJ2-2
CASSSFTGELFF
TGTGCCAGCAGTTCCTTCACCGGGGAGCTGTTTTTT
>TRBV5-6|-|-|TRBJ1-2
CASSLGQRNYGYTF
TGTGCCAGCAGCTTGGGACAGCGTAACTATGGCTACACCTTC
>TRBV11-3|-|-|TRBJ2-3
CASSFTRTDTQYF
TGTGCCAGCAGCTTCACGCGGACAGATACGCAGTATTTT
>TRBV6-5|-|once|TRBJ1-5
CASSYPGVNQPQHF
TGTGCCAGCTCCTACCCGGGGGTCAATCAGCCCCAGCATTTT
>TRBV5-1|TRBD2|-|TRBJ2-7
CASSNGLDSYEQYF
TGCGCCAGCAGCAACGGACTAGACTCCTACGAGCAGTACTTC
>TRBV7-9|-|-|TRBJ1-1
CASSLLDRRNTEAFF
TGTGCCAGCAGCCTGCTTGACAGGAGGAACACTGAAGCTTTCTTT
>TRBV18|-|-|TRBJ2-5
CASSSPPRETQYF
TGTGCCAGCTCATCCCCCCCGAGGGAGACCCAGTACTTC
>TRBV20-1|-|few|TRBJ2-4
CSAGQKNIQYF
TGCAGTGCAGGACAAAAAAACATTCAGTACTTC
>TRBV10-3|TRBD1|-|TRBJ1-1
CAISGTGGNTEAFF
TGTGCCATCAGTGGGACAGGGGGGAACACTGAAGCTTTCTTT
>TRBV14|TRBD1|-|TRBJ2-7
CASSQRVGQGAGEQYF
TGTGCCAGCAGCCAACGTGTGGGACAGGGGGCAGGGGAGCAGTACTTC
>TRBV10-1|TRBD2|-|TRBJ2-3
CASSESSASGEVDTQYF
TGCGCCAGCAGTGAGTCGTCGGCTAGCGGGGAGGTAGATACGCAGTATTTT
>TRBV15|-|-|TRBJ2-1
CATSRDHGSEQFF
TGTGCCACCAGCAGAGATCACGGGAGTGAGCAGTTCTTC
>TRBV3-1/TRBV3-2|-|-|TRBJ1-5
CASSQRGTGQPQHF
TGTGCCAGCAGCCAGCGGGGGACGGGCCAGCCCCAGCATTTT
>TRBV18|-|-|TRBJ1-1
CASSPSRDLWTEAFF
TGTGCCAGCTCACCATCCAGGGATTTATGGACTGAAGCTTTCTTT
>TRBV11-3|TRBD2|-|TRBJ2-3
CASSPPASGGSTDTQYF
TGTGCCAGCAGCCCGCCCGCAAGCGGGGGTAGCACAGATACGCAGTATTTT